Detailed here is one T cell receptor beta chain. At the DNA level, this CDR3 is encoded by other sequences in the same sample as well. Trimming stripped 1 base from V and 0 bases from J, with 5 bases between. The CDR3 extends over 14 amino acids. Germline V gives CDR1 SGHNT, CDR2 YENEEA. Assay execution proceeded at the deep level. Some 30,000 T cell genomes, or about 270 ng DNA, went into replicate PCRs of unsorted PBMC. Assay used: immunoSEQ multiplex PCR; TCRdb lists only in-frame clones, some missing. The sample lists about 490,000 clones; approximately 82% were seen once. The study enrolled healthy HIV-negative adults without recent acute infections or vaccinations as donors. The sample is drawn from a study of shared clonotypes between healthy human individuals.

Sequenced sample: PBMCs. The chain combines TRBV11-3 with TRBJ2-3; the D is unclear. The clonotype originates from a woman aged 40 to 50 in good health. Some clones in this sample may be carry-over from other donors' samples. The chain's CDR3 is CASSLGRSTDTQYF. The CDR3 bases are TGTGCCAGCAGCTTAGGAAGGAGCACAGATACGCAGTATTTT. Combining the CDR3 with reference TRBV11-3 and TRBJ2-3 gives the whole variable domain EAGVVQSPRYKIIEKKQPVAFWCNPISGHNTLYWYLQNLGQGPELLIRYENEEAVDDSQLPKDRFSAERLKGVDSTLKIQPAELGDSAVYLCASSLGRSTDTQYFGPGTRLTVL.